The entry below gives a single T cell receptor (beta chain) sequence along with its context. This record belongs to a study of CD8+CD57+ T cells in acquired aplastic anemia. On the study more broadly: When averaged, DNA from sorted CD4+ and CD8+ cells came to approximately 3.2 ug.

Genomic DNA was employed as the template in profiling TCR beta VDJ and CDR3. TCRdb re-analysed the reads in MiXCR, keeping a single row per CDR3 protein. The data show approximately 45,000 distinct CDR3 sequences, around 69% seen once. Between the trimmed V and J ends, which lost 0 bases and 3 bases, there was a span of 14 bases. The germline V gene has CDR1 MNHEY and CDR2 SVGAGI. This CDR3 comprises 16 residues. Sample: sorted CD4+, CD8+, or CD8+CD57+ T cells (not recorded which) from PBMCs. This receptor was obtained from a human donor in good health, serving as a control. The chain links TRBV6-5 to TRBJ1-2; D perhaps matches TRBD1 (6 bases). The CDR3 DNA follows: TGTGCCAGCAGTTACTCGGGACACCGATGGGACTATGGCTACACCTTC. Amino acids: CASSYSGHRWDYGYTF.